Listed below are T cell receptor beta chains from one sample, sequenced in a study of blood T cell repertoires in COVID-19. The assay was immunoSEQ multiplex PCR, and TCRdb's table has in-frame clones only and misses some. Of under 300,000 clones listed, 84% are singletons. Sequenced input: peripheral blood. The receptors originated from a woman aged 40 to 49 who had recovered from COVID-19. Each CDR3 is given with its conserved first and last residue. D genes are given only for firm matches. Expanded clones are given a class, and other clones once, few, many or no size at all.

>TRBD2|TRBV6-1|NA|TRBJ2-5
CASSENGLALETQYF
TGTGCCAGCAGTGAAAATGGACTAGCGTTGGAGACCCAGTACTTC
>TRBD2|TRBV15|NA|TRBJ2-1
CATSSPTSGGPYNEQFF
TGTGCCACCAGCAGCCCTACTAGCGGGGGGCCTTACAATGAGCAGTTCTTC
>NA|TRBV27|NA|TRBJ1-1
CASSLRDRQDKAFF
TGTGCCAGCAGTTTAAGGGATCGACAGGACAAAGCTTTCTTT
>TRBD1|TRBV7-2|NA|TRBJ1-6
CASSLLDRGLNNSPLHF
TGTGCCAGCAGCCTCCTGGACAGGGGGTTAAATAATTCACCCCTCCACTTT
>TRBD1|TRBV5-1|NA|TRBJ1-4
CASSEGQLNEKLFF
TGCGCCAGCAGCGAGGGACAGCTCAATGAAAAACTGTTTTTT
>TRBD1|TRBV6-6|NA|TRBJ1-3
CASTLTGGVGNTIYF
TGTGCCAGCACTTTGACAGGGGGCGTTGGAAACACCATATATTTT
>NA|TRBV2|NA|TRBJ2-7
CASRGQGIYLEQYF
TGTGCCAGCAGGGGTCAGGGTATTTATCTCGAGCAGTACTTC
>TRBD2|TRBV3-1/TRBV3-2|NA|TRBJ2-4
CASSQGGRIQYF
TGTGCCAGCAGCCAAGGCGGGAGGATTCAGTACTTC
>TRBD1|TRBV5-1|NA|TRBJ2-7
CASSVGTGLIYEQYF
TGCGCCAGCAGCGTAGGGACAGGGCTAATCTACGAGCAGTACTTC
>NA|TRBV4-2|NA|TRBJ1-1
CASTRVGGSLINTEAFF
TGTGCCAGCACCCGCGTCGGCGGAAGCTTAATTAACACTGAAGCTTTCTTT
>TRBD1|TRBV7-9|NA|TRBJ1-2
CASSSRQGGGYTF
TGTGCCAGCAGCTCCCGACAGGGTGGTGGCTACACCTTC
>NA|TRBV10-1|once|TRBJ2-3
CASGQAGTDTQYF
TGCGCCAGCGGTCAAGCCGGGACAGATACGCAGTATTTT
>TRBD1|TRBV11-2|NA|TRBJ1-3
CASSSPGQRGNTIYF
TGTGCCAGCAGCTCCCCGGGACAGCGGGGAAACACCATATATTTT
>NA|TRBV24-1|NA|TRBJ1-2
CATSDSLGGPLGGYTF
TGTGCCACCAGTGATTCCCTGGGCGGGCCGCTAGGAGGCTACACCTTC
>NA|TRBV10-3|once|TRBJ1-5
CAISNSREGGQGPQHF
TGTGCCATCAGTAATTCTCGAGAGGGAGGCCAAGGGCCCCAGCATTTT
>NA|TRBV3-1/TRBV3-2|once|TRBJ1-2
CASSFLAEGGGYTF
TGTGCCAGCAGCTTCTTGGCCGAGGGTGGAGGCTACACCTTC
>TRBD1|TRBV19|NA|TRBJ1-4
CASSIRTGATNEKLFF
TGTGCCAGTAGTATACGAACAGGGGCAACTAATGAAAAACTGTTTTTT
>TRBD2|TRBV13|NA|TRBJ2-4
CASSSGLAGDLAKNIQYF
TGTGCCAGCAGCTCGGGACTAGCGGGGGACCTAGCCAAAAACATTCAGTACTTC
>NA|TRBV19|few|TRBJ1-5
CASSIQGSTGNQPQHF
TGTGCCAGTAGTATACAGGGAAGTACGGGCAATCAGCCCCAGCATTTT
>TRBD1|TRBV7-9|NA|TRBJ2-2
CASSSYEQGPGELFF
TGTGCCAGCAGCTCTTACGAACAGGGGCCCGGGGAGCTGTTTTTT
>TRBD1|TRBV2|NA|TRBJ2-3
CASKKGADTDTQYF
TGTGCCAGCAAGAAGGGGGCTGACACAGATACGCAGTATTTT
>TRBD1|TRBV2|few|TRBJ1-6
CASNRDRGPFHF
TGTGCCAGCAACCGGGACAGAGGACCCTTCCACTTT
>NA|TRBV5-1|NA|TRBJ2-2
CASRPGTPNTGELFF
TGCGCCAGCAGACCCGGGACACCAAACACCGGGGAGCTGTTTTTT
>NA|TRBV30|NA|TRBJ1-5
CAWSLGSSNQPQHF
TGTGCCTGGAGCCTAGGCAGTTCCAATCAGCCCCAGCATTTT
>TRBD1|TRBV6-5|NA|TRBJ2-2
CASNDRVAGTGELFF
TGTGCCAGCAACGACAGGGTGGCGGGCACCGGGGAGCTGTTTTTT
>TRBD1|TRBV24-1|NA|TRBJ2-7
CATSGAGTGGHEQYF
TGTGCCACCAGTGGCGCAGGGACAGGAGGCCACGAGCAGTACTTC
>NA|TRBV3-1/TRBV3-2|few|TRBJ2-2
CASSQALQGWAGELFF
TGTGCCAGCAGCCAAGCCTTACAGGGCTGGGCCGGGGAGCTGTTTTTT
>NA|TRBV9|NA|TRBJ2-7
CASSVGTPSYEQYF
TGTGCCAGCAGCGTAGGGACACCTTCCTACGAGCAGTACTTC
>NA|TRBV6-5|NA|TRBJ2-2
CASTPGWVTGELFF
TGTGCCAGCACCCCCGGGTGGGTCACCGGGGAGCTGTTTTTT
>NA|TRBV5-1|NA|TRBJ2-7
CASSLASMVSSYEQYF
TGCGCCAGCAGCTTGGCCTCTATGGTTAGCTCCTACGAGCAGTACTTC